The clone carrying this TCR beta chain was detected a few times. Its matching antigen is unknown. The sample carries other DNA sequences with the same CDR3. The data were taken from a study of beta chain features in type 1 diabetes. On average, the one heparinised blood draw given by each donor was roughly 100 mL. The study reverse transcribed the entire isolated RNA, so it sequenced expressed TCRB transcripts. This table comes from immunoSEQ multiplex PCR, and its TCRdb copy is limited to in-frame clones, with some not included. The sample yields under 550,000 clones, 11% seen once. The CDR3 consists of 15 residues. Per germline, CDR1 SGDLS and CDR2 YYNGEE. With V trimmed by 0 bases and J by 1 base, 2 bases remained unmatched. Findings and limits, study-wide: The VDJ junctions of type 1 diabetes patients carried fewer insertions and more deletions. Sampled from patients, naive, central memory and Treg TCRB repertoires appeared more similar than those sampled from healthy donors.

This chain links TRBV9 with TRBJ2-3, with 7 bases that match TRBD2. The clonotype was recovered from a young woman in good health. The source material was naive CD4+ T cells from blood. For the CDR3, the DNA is TGTGCCAGCAGCGTAGGAAGCGGGGGCACAGATACGCAGTATTTT. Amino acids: CASSVGSGGTDTQYF.